This T cell receptor beta chain was obtained from a study of technical replicates of blood from several donors. Produced via immunoSEQ multiplex PCR; TCRdb's table is partial and in-frame only. The sample gives some 68,000 clones, roughly 92% of which show up once; about 0.35% is in the top ten. The CDR3 is 20 amino acids. This clone appeared a single time. The clonotype comes from a human donor in good health. The V gene is TRBV21-1, the J gene TRBJ1-4; TRBD1 was called by the table and not checked on the DNA. TRBV21-1 is flagged as a pseudogene. Specimen: T cells isolated from PBMCs. CDR3: CASSAKRGTVWTSGREKLFF. The CDR3 DNA is TGTGCCAGCAGCGCAAAAAGGGGGACAGTATGGACCTCGGGGCGAGAAAAACTGTTTTTT.